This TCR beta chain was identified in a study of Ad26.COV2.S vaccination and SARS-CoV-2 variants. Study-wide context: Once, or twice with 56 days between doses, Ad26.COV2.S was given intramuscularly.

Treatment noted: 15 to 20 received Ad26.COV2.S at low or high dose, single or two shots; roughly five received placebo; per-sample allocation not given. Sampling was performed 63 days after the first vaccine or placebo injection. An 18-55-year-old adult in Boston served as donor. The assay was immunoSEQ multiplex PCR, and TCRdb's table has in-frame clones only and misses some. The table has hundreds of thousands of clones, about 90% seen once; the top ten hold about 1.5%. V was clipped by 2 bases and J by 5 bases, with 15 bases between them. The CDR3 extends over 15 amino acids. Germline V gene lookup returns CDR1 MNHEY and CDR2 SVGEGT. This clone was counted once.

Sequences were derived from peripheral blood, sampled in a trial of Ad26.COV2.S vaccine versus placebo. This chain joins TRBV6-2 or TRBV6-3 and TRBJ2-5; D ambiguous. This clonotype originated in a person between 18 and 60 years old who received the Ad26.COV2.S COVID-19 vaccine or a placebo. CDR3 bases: TGTGCCAGCAGTTACGAAGGACCATCAAAGGAGACCCAGTACTTC. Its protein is CASSYEGPSKETQYF.